This T cell receptor (beta chain) derives from a study of cytomegalovirus exposure and HLA in healthy donors. 13 Jbeta primers and 60 Vbeta primers were used for the PCR. Only in-frame clones appear in the TCRdb table, and some are missing; sequencing was by immunoSEQ multiplex PCR. This table has about 130,000 clones, around 80% appearing once. With respect to this clone: Its cognate antigen is unknown.

The CDR3 is made up of 14 amino acids. With V trimmed by 6 bases and J by 1 base, 3 bases remained unmatched. Germline CDR1 and CDR2: MNHEY and SMNVEV (reference sequence). Study-level results: TCR beta V- and J-gene trimming, according to a later analysis, was linked to a missense DCLRE1C variant. The listing of 150 to 200 TCR beta chains classed them as cytomegalovirus-associated.

Sequenced material: PBMCs. The chain carries TRBV27 and TRBJ1-1, with 9 positions matching TRBD1. The sequence was collected from a woman aged 40 to 50 in good health and CMV-seronegative. Here the CDR3 reads CASSAQGANTEAFF. Here the CDR3 DNA reads TGTGCCAGCAGCGCACAGGGGGCGAACACTGAAGCTTTCTTT.